This T cell receptor (beta chain) originates from a study of blood T cell repertoires in COVID-19. Turning to the study itself: T cells, B-cell-depleted T cells, or PBMCs provided the cDNA or gDNA that served as material.

The CDR3 has 11 residues. Germline lookup yields CDR1 KGHDR and CDR2 SFDVKD. Trimming left V 4 bases short and J 10 bases short, with 9 bases between. Participant reports of clinical history set cohort assignment. The authors' processing: Scientists estimated how many nucleated cells there were by amplifying reference gene primers. Repertoires were generated with immunoSEQ multiplex PCR, while TCRdb's copy carries only in-frame clones and drops some. That table gives V, J and clone size, and the DNA gave D and trimming. The table records some 290,000 clones, roughly 90% of them present only once. The V call is TRBV24-1, the J call TRBJ1-2; tentatively, D is TRBD1 (6 bases). This sequence originates from a woman in her thirties who had been exposed to COVID-19. Sequencing input: PBMCs or T cells enriched from blood (not recorded which). The CDR3 protein is CATSEAGAYTF. CDR3 DNA sequence: TGTGCCACCAGTGAGGCGGGGGCCTACACCTTC.